This T cell receptor beta chain was recorded in a study of metastatic and nonmetastatic thyroid tumors. The entire patient cohort was treatment-naive prior to thyroid surgery. TCRdb reprocessed the PCR reads using MiXCR. Of around 50,000 clones in the sample, just under 30% are singletons; the top ten hold 15% to 20%. The sequenced sample was blood. The sequence derives from a female donor with papillary thyroid cancer or a benign thyroid nodule (not recorded which). Some clones in this sample may be carry-over from other donors' samples.

CDR3 coding DNA: TGTGCCAGCAAGGCAGGGTCGGAATATGGCTACACCTTC. This gives the protein CASKAGSEYGYTF. This sequence joins TRBV2 and TRBJ1-2; a weak D match, TRBD1 (5 bases). CDR3 length: 13 residues. Germline values: CDR1 SNHLY, CDR2 FYNNEI. With 7 bases removed from V and 5 bases from J, the gap between germline ends came to 14 bases.